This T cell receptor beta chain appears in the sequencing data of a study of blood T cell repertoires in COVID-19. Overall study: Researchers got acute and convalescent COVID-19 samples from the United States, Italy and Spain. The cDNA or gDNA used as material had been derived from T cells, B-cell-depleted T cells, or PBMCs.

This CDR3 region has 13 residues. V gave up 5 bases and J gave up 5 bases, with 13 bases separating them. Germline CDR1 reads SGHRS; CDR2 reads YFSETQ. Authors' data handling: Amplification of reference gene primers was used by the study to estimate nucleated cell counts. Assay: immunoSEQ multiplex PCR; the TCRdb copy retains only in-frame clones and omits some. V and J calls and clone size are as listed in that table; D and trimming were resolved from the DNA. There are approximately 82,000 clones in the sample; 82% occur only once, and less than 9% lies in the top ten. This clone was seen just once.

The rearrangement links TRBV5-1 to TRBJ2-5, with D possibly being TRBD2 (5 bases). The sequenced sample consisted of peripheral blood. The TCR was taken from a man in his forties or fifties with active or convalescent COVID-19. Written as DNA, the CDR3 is TGCGCCAGCAGACTAGATTCTAGGGAGACCCAGTACTTC. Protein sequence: CASRLDSRETQYF. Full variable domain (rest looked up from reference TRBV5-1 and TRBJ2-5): KAGVTQTPRYLIKTRGQQVTLSCSPISGHRSVSWYQQTPGQGLQFLFEYFSETQRNKGNFPGRFSGRQFSNSRSEMNVSTLELGDSALYLCASRLDSRETQYFGPGTRLLVL.